The rows below give T cell receptor beta chains drawn from one sample of a study of CD8 T cells in ankylosing spondylitis. Each CDR3 protein gets one entry after TCRdb re-called the 5' RACE reads with MiXCR. The table records about 450,000 distinct CDR3 sequences, 26% of them present only once. The sample consisted of blood, either unsorted or a sorted T cell fraction (not recorded which). The source is a male donor with ankylosing spondylitis. Each CDR3 is given with its conserved first and last residue. The D gene is left open where the match is weak. Clone sizes are given selectively: once, few, many, or a class where the clone is expanded.

size	J	D	V	DNA	CDR3
NA	TRBJ2-1	NA	TRBV11-2	TGTGCCAGCAGCTTATTCTACAGGATGGGGGATGAGCAGTTCTTC	CASSLFYRMGDEQFF
few	TRBJ1-5	NA	TRBV18	TGTGCCAGCTCACCACTGGGCGGTTCGGATCAGCCCCAGCATTTT	CASSPLGGSDQPQHF
NA	TRBJ2-2	TRBD2	TRBV7-8	TGTGCCAGCAGCTCAACCCCTATAGCGGGAGGGAACACCGGGGAGCTGTTTTTT	CASSSTPIAGGNTGELFF
NA	TRBJ2-5	TRBD1	TRBV12-3/TRBV12-4	TGTGCCAGCAGACCCTCGGGACAGGGAAGAGGGGTCCAGTACTTC	CASRPSGQGRGVQYF
NA	TRBJ2-1	TRBD2	TRBV3-1	TGTGCCAGCAGCCGGTCTAGCGGCTTCTACAATGAGCAGTTCTTC	CASSRSSGFYNEQFF
few	TRBJ1-1	NA	TRBV5-1	TGCGCCAGCAGCTCCGCCCCAACAGGGCCCAGCGAAGCTTTCTTT	CASSSAPTGPSEAFF
many	TRBJ2-7	TRBD1	TRBV29-1	TGCAGCGCCGGGACAGGGGTCCACGAGCAGTACTTC	CSAGTGVHEQYF
few	TRBJ1-2	NA	TRBV18	TGTGCCAGCGCGGACAGATATAACTATGGCTACACCTTC	CASADRYNYGYTF
NA	TRBJ2-4	TRBD1	TRBV10-3	TGTGCCATCAGTGAATGGGACAGGCCGGGGAACATTCAGTACTTC	CAISEWDRPGNIQYF
few	TRBJ2-1	TRBD2	TRBV20-1	TGCAGTGCTAGAGATCGTAGCGGGAGTAGGTACAATGAGCAGTTCTTC	CSARDRSGSRYNEQFF
NA	TRBJ1-1	NA	TRBV6-5	TGTGCCAGCAGTTACGAGGGGTTATCGATGAACACTGAAGCTTTCTTT	CASSYEGLSMNTEAFF
NA	TRBJ2-2	NA	TRBV7-9	TGTGCCAGCAGCTTGGGAGACAGCAACACCGGGGAGCTGTTTTTT	CASSLGDSNTGELFF
few	TRBJ1-1	TRBD1	TRBV20-1	TGCAGTGCTAGAGAAAGACAGGGCCTAGGAACTGAAGCTTTCTTT	CSARERQGLGTEAFF
NA	TRBJ1-5	NA	TRBV4-2	TGTGCCAGCAGCCAGGACTCAGGGGCGCACCAGCCCCAGCATTTT	CASSQDSGAHQPQHF
few	TRBJ2-7	TRBD1	TRBV11-2	TGTGCCAGCAGCCGTGACTCACAGGGGGCGAGAGAGCAGTACTTC	CASSRDSQGAREQYF
few	TRBJ2-3	NA	TRBV12-5	TGTGCTAGTGGTTTGGACGACTATCGTTACACAGATACGCAGTATTTT	CASGLDDYRYTDTQYF
few	TRBJ2-2	NA	TRBV3-1	TGTGCCAGCAGCCAAAATCTCCCCCCCCACACCGGGGAGCTGTTTTTT	CASSQNLPPHTGELFF
few	TRBJ1-1	NA	TRBV19	TGTGCCAGTAGTCCCAGAGGGGGAGATGAAGCTTTCTTT	CASSPRGGDEAFF
once	TRBJ2-3	TRBD2	TRBV7-2	TGTGCCAGCAGCTTAGCATTAGGGGCGGGAGCCGATACGCAGTATTTT	CASSLALGAGADTQYF
many	TRBJ2-1	NA	TRBV12-3/TRBV12-4	TGTGCCAGCACCGATGTTACCGGATACGTAGAGCAGTTCTTC	CASTDVTGYVEQFF
NA	TRBJ2-1	NA	TRBV7-2	TGTGCCAGCAGCTTAGGGGGAGCGCCCTCCTACAATGAGCAGTTCTTC	CASSLGGAPSYNEQFF
NA	TRBJ2-7	TRBD2	TRBV12-3/TRBV12-4	TGTGCCAGCAGCCTGACTAGCAGGGCCTACGAGCAGTACTTC	CASSLTSRAYEQYF
few	TRBJ1-2	NA	TRBV12-3/TRBV12-4	TGTGCCAGCAGCACGTCAGGGTCCGGCTACACCTTC	CASSTSGSGYTF
few	TRBJ2-7	TRBD1	TRBV5-1	TGCGCCAGCAGCTTCGGACAGGGGGGGTACGAGCAGTACTTC	CASSFGQGGYEQYF
NA	TRBJ2-3	TRBD1	TRBV12-3/TRBV12-4	TGTGCCAGCAGTATCCGACAGGGGGGGGGTTCAGATACGCAGTATTTT	CASSIRQGGGSDTQYF
NA	TRBJ2-7	NA	TRBV20-1	TGCAGTGCAAAGAGCGAGGGTGCGACCTACGAGCAGTACTTC	CSAKSEGATYEQYF
few	TRBJ2-1	NA	TRBV7-2	TGTGCCAGCAGCTTAGCGGGGAGCGGAGGTGGTGAGCAGTTCTTC	CASSLAGSGGGEQFF
NA	TRBJ2-5	TRBD2	TRBV5-1	TGCGCCAGCAGCTTTCTCGGTAGCGGGGACCAAGAGACCCAGTACTTC	CASSFLGSGDQETQYF
few	TRBJ1-5	NA	TRBV11-2	TGTGCCAGCAGCTTAGGTGGGGTGAGTCAGCCCCAGCATTTT	CASSLGGVSQPQHF
NA	TRBJ2-2	NA	TRBV7-7	TGTGCCAGCAGCTTAGCGCGACCGGGGAACACCGGGGAGCTGTTTTTT	CASSLARPGNTGELFF
few	TRBJ2-3	NA	TRBV11-2	TGTGCCAGCACCTCCGGGGGTTGGGCAGATACGCAGTATTTT	CASTSGGWADTQYF
few	TRBJ2-1	TRBD2	TRBV4-1	TGCGCCAGCAGCCAAGAACTAGCGGGGTGGAATGAGCAGTTCTTC	CASSQELAGWNEQFF
NA	TRBJ1-1	NA	TRBV12-5	TGTGCTAGTGGTACGGGGCAGAAAGCTTTCTTT	CASGTGQKAFF
many	TRBJ1-5	NA	TRBV12-3/TRBV12-4	TGTGCCAGCAGTTTAGTGAGGGATGGGCAGCCCCAGCATTTT	CASSLVRDGQPQHF
few	TRBJ2-1	NA	TRBV11-1	TGTGCCAGCAGTTCCTTTCAGGGGATATCCTACAATGAGCAGTTCTTC	CASSSFQGISYNEQFF
NA	TRBJ1-1	NA	TRBV5-1	TGCGCCAGCCGAAAGGGGACGAACACTGAAGCTTTCTTT	CASRKGTNTEAFF
NA	TRBJ2-1	NA	TRBV5-1	TGCGCCAGCAGCTTGGAATATCGCAATGAGCAGTTCTTC	CASSLEYRNEQFF
NA	TRBJ1-1	NA	TRBV7-2	TGTGCCAGCAGCTTCCAAGAGGGCCTCAGGAACACTGAAGCTTTCTTT	CASSFQEGLRNTEAFF
once	TRBJ2-3	TRBD2	TRBV5-6	TGTGCCAGCAGCTTGGTTGCGGGAGGGTTCACAGATACGCAGTATTTT	CASSLVAGGFTDTQYF
few	TRBJ2-3	NA	TRBV4-1	TGCGCCAGCAGCCAAGTGGGAACGGCTTACACAGATACGCAGTATTTT	CASSQVGTAYTDTQYF
NA	TRBJ2-3	TRBD1	TRBV10-3	TGTGCCATCAGTTCGGACAGGGGCGCAGATACGCAGTATTTT	CAISSDRGADTQYF
few	TRBJ2-1	TRBD2	TRBV24-1	TGTGCCACCAGCTCCCACCGGGGCGTAGCGGGCCCCGACAATGAGCAGTTCTTC	CATSSHRGVAGPDNEQFF
few	TRBJ1-2	TRBD1	TRBV5-1	TGCGCCAGCAGCTCTGGGGACAGCCGCCGCTACACCTTC	CASSSGDSRRYTF
NA	TRBJ2-3	NA	TRBV24-1	TGTGCCACCAGTGAAGGGGATCCAGATACGCAGTATTTT	CATSEGDPDTQYF
NA	TRBJ2-2	NA	TRBV11-2	TGTGCCAGCAGCTTAGACCCCAGGTTCACCGGGGAGCTGTTTTTT	CASSLDPRFTGELFF
few	TRBJ1-5	TRBD1	TRBV15	TGTGCCACCAGCAGAGATATGGGACAGACGGGCAATCAGCCCCAGCATTTT	CATSRDMGQTGNQPQHF
NA	TRBJ2-5	TRBD1	TRBV6-1	TGTGCCAGCAGTCTTGGGGACAGGGCATTAAGTGTTGAGGAGACCCAGTACTTC	CASSLGDRALSVEETQYF
NA	TRBJ2-1	NA	TRBV12-3/TRBV12-4	TGTGCCAGCAGTTTTTTTTCTGGGGTTTGGAATGAGCAGTTCTTC	CASSFFSGVWNEQFF
NA	TRBJ1-2	NA	TRBV6-1	TGTGCCAGCAGTGAAGCGCTTCTGGGCAGAGACTATGGCTACACCTTC	CASSEALLGRDYGYTF
few	TRBJ2-1	TRBD2	TRBV18	TGCGCCAGCAGCCCGCCGGGACTAGCGGGCAATGAGCAGTTCTTC	CASSPPGLAGNEQFF
many	TRBJ2-7	NA	TRBV28	TGTGCCAGCAGTTTTAGAGGGGTGGGGTCCTACGAGCAGTACTTC	CASSFRGVGSYEQYF
NA	TRBJ1-1	NA	TRBV4-2	TGTGCCAGCAGCCTAACAGGGTCCCCTGAAGCTTTCTTT	CASSLTGSPEAFF
NA	TRBJ2-5	NA	TRBV9	TGTGCCAGCAGCGTAAGGGGTTTTCGAGAGACCCAGTACTTC	CASSVRGFRETQYF
NA	TRBJ2-6	NA	TRBV7-2	TGTGCCAGCAGCTTAGAGGTCCGGTTGGGGGCCAACGTCCTGACTTTC	CASSLEVRLGANVLTF
few	TRBJ1-1	TRBD1	TRBV6-1	TGTGCCAGCAGTACGGACAGGGGGACTGAAGCTTTCTTT	CASSTDRGTEAFF
few	TRBJ2-2	NA	TRBV18	TGTGCCAGCTCATCCAGGGATTACACCGGGGAGCTGTTTTTT	CASSSRDYTGELFF
many	TRBJ2-7	TRBD1	TRBV20-1	TGCAGTGCATCAACTGCAGGGACAGCCTCCTACGAGCAGTACTTC	CSASTAGTASYEQYF